This entry concerns a single TCR beta chain. This sample was included in a study of blood T cell repertoires in COVID-19. Across the whole study: Samples representing acute and convalescent COVID-19 were sourced from the United States, Italy and Spain. T cells, B-cell-depleted T cells, or PBMCs supplied cDNA or gDNA.

Germline assignment: CDR1 MNHEY and CDR2 SVGAGI. This CDR3 has 13 amino acids. V shed 6 bases, J shed 3 bases, and the junction held 2 bases outside the gene matches. Data came from immunoSEQ multiplex PCR; TCRdb stores just in-frame clones and leaves some out. The data contain around 200,000 clones, about nine tenths of them singletons. Participant age was 18 to 89 years, and participants resided in fewer than 25 US areas. Participants' own reports of clinical history determined their cohort assignment. This chain uses TRBV6-5 with TRBJ2-7, with 10 bases aligning to TRBD1. Source material: PBMCs or T cells enriched from blood (not recorded which). The TCR originated in a woman aged 40 to 50 with acute COVID-19. CDR3 in DNA: TGTGCCAGCAGGGACAGGGGGTTCTACGAGCAGTACGTC. Protein product: CASRDRGFYEQYV.